This entry features one T cell receptor beta chain sequence. It was about 210 ng DNA, about 30,000 T cell genomes, that sorted-subset replicate PCRs used. Clones were sequenced by immunoSEQ multiplex PCR, and TCRdb holds only the in-frame ones, with some missing. Altogether some 800,000 clones are present, 92% being singletons, with the ten largest covering 20% to 30%. The data belong to a study of shared clonotypes between healthy human individuals. Terminally differentiated effector memory CD45RA+ cells were excluded from the naive CD8 cells, which were CD45RO-negative and positively selected for CCR7. The study enrolled healthy HIV-negative adults without recent acute infections or vaccinations as donors. CDR3 length: 15 residues. J gave up 8 bases and V 1 base, and 7 bases lay outside the gene matches. CDR1 and CDR2 (germline): SGHTA, FQGNSA.

This chain connects TRBV7-2 to TRBJ1-2, with 10 bases aligning to TRBD1. Sequenced: naive CD8+ T cells sorted from blood. The sequence was obtained from a young man in good health. CDR3 DNA: TGTGCCAGCAGCTTAGACGGGACAGGGGCCGTCGGCTACACCTTC. Protein: CASSLDGTGAVGYTF.